This is a list of T cell receptor beta chains from one sample in a study of Ad26.COV2.S vaccination and SARS-CoV-2 variants. Data came from immunoSEQ multiplex PCR; TCRdb stores just in-frame clones and leaves some out. This sample yields hundreds of thousands of clones, of which 75% to 90% are seen a single time; approximately 4.5% belongs to the top ten. Sequences were derived from peripheral blood, sampled in a trial of Ad26.COV2.S vaccine versus placebo. These receptor sequences come from a person between 18 and 65 years old who received the Ad26.COV2.S COVID-19 vaccine or a placebo. CDR3s include the opening cysteine and the closing phenylalanine or tryptophan. Each record gives: J gene, V gene, clone size, D gene, CDR3 DNA, CDR3 protein. D genes are given only for firm matches. Expanded clones are given a class, and other clones once, few, many or no size at all.

J: TRBJ2-3; V: TRBV11-3; size: .; D: TRBD1; DNA: TGTGCCAGCAGCCCTGGACAGGCTAGCACAGATACGCAGTATTTT; CDR3: CASSPGQASTDTQYF
J: TRBJ2-2; V: TRBV7-9; size: .; D: TRBD1; DNA: TGTGCCAGCAGCCGGGACAGGGTTTTTTCCGGGGAGCTGTTTTTT; CDR3: CASSRDRVFSGELFF
J: TRBJ1-5; V: TRBV15; size: .; D: TRBD1; DNA: TGTGCCACCAGCAGAACAGGGGTCCGGCAGCCCCAGCATTTT; CDR3: CATSRTGVRQPQHF
J: TRBJ2-1; V: TRBV24-1; size: .; D: .; DNA: TGTGCCACCAGTGATTTTTTTGCGCAGGAGGGTGCGTTCTTC; CDR3: CATSDFFAQEGAFF
J: TRBJ1-4; V: TRBV19; size: .; D: .; DNA: TGTGCCAGTAGTACCGGAGGGGTATCTGCAACTAATGAAAAACTGTTTTTT; CDR3: CASSTGGVSATNEKLFF
J: TRBJ2-4; V: TRBV4-1; size: few; D: .; DNA: TGCGCCAGCAGCCAAGATGTTGGTCGGGCCAAAAACATTCAGTACTTC; CDR3: CASSQDVGRAKNIQYF
J: TRBJ2-2; V: TRBV12-5; size: .; D: .; DNA: TGTGCTAGTGGTCCTCCTAGCTATTATACCGGGGAGCTGTTTTTT; CDR3: CASGPPSYYTGELFF
J: TRBJ2-7; V: TRBV6-5; size: .; D: TRBD1; DNA: TGTGCCAGCAGTTACGACAGGGGCTACGAGCAGTACTTC; CDR3: CASSYDRGYEQYF
J: TRBJ2-1; V: TRBV2; size: .; D: .; DNA: TGTGCCAGCAACACGGGTTGGGGCGATGAGCAGTTCTTC; CDR3: CASNTGWGDEQFF
J: TRBJ2-3; V: TRBV15; size: .; D: .; DNA: TGTGCCACCAGCGAGGAGAGGGCGGATACGCAGTATTTT; CDR3: CATSEERADTQYF
J: TRBJ1-5; V: TRBV15; size: .; D: .; DNA: TGTGCCACCAGCCGCCTGTATAGCAATCAGCCCCAGCATTTT; CDR3: CATSRLYSNQPQHF
J: TRBJ2-2; V: TRBV12-3/TRBV12-4; size: .; D: .; DNA: TGTGCCAGCATAAAGACCGGGACCGGGGAGCTGTTTTTT; CDR3: CASIKTGTGELFF
J: TRBJ2-7; V: TRBV9; size: .; D: TRBD2; DNA: TGTGCCAGCAGCGTAGGCCTAGCGGGAGTCGACGAGCAGTACTTC; CDR3: CASSVGLAGVDEQYF
J: TRBJ2-3; V: TRBV5-5; size: .; D: .; DNA: TGTGCCAGCAGCTTACCAGGGGCAGGAGATACGCAGTATTTT; CDR3: CASSLPGAGDTQYF
J: TRBJ1-1; V: TRBV19; size: few; D: TRBD1; DNA: TGTGCCAGTAGTATTACGGCAGGGGGCACTGAAGCTTTCTTT; CDR3: CASSITAGGTEAFF
J: TRBJ2-3; V: TRBV30; size: few; D: .; DNA: TGTGCCTGGAGTGTAATAAGGGGCTACCCACCGGGTACGCAGTATTTT; CDR3: CAWSVIRGYPPGTQYF
J: TRBJ1-3; V: TRBV18; size: .; D: TRBD1; DNA: TGTGCCAGCTCGCCGGGACAGGGGGCGTCAGGAAACACCATATATTTT; CDR3: CASSPGQGASGNTIYF
J: TRBJ2-7; V: TRBV14; size: once; D: .; DNA: TGTGCCAGCAGCCCGGACGGAGGCTACGAGCAGTACTTC; CDR3: CASSPDGGYEQYF
J: TRBJ1-2; V: TRBV6-1; size: .; D: TRBD1; DNA: TGTGCCAGCAGTGAAGCGGGAGCAGGGGGCGATGGCTACACCTTC; CDR3: CASSEAGAGGDGYTF
J: TRBJ1-1; V: TRBV2; size: .; D: .; DNA: TGTGCCAGCAGGGAGACAGGTTTATCCCTCATGAACACTGAAGCTTTCTTT; CDR3: CASRETGLSLMNTEAFF
J: TRBJ1-2; V: TRBV6-5; size: .; D: .; DNA: TGTGCCAGCAACCGAAGAGGAGTTAACTATGGCTACACCTTC; CDR3: CASNRRGVNYGYTF
J: TRBJ1-3; V: TRBV2; size: .; D: TRBD1; DNA: TGTGCCAGCAGCGAGGGACAGTCAGCAAACACCATATATTTT; CDR3: CASSEGQSANTIYF
J: TRBJ1-2; V: TRBV28; size: .; D: .; DNA: TGTGCCAGCAGTTCAGAGGACGGCTATGGCTACACCTTC; CDR3: CASSSEDGYGYTF
J: TRBJ2-3; V: TRBV9; size: .; D: TRBD2; DNA: TGTGCCAGCAGCGGACTAGCGGGGGGGCCGCGTACGCAGTATTTT; CDR3: CASSGLAGGPRTQYF
J: TRBJ1-3; V: TRBV19; size: .; D: .; DNA: TGTGCCAGTATCGGGGCCATAAACCCTGGAAACACCATATATTTT; CDR3: CASIGAINPGNTIYF
J: TRBJ2-7; V: TRBV7-2; size: .; D: TRBD1; DNA: TGTGCCAGCACCCGGACAGGGGGCTCCTACGAGCAGTACTTC; CDR3: CASTRTGGSYEQYF
J: TRBJ1-4; V: TRBV10-3; size: .; D: .; DNA: TGTGCCATCAGTGCTACAGGGATCGTCAATGAAAAACTGTTTTTT; CDR3: CAISATGIVNEKLFF
J: TRBJ1-3; V: TRBV13; size: .; D: .; DNA: TGTGCCAGCAGCCGGGGGACCCGGGCTCTCACTGGAAACACCATATATTTT; CDR3: CASSRGTRALTGNTIYF
J: TRBJ2-5; V: TRBV7-9; size: .; D: .; DNA: TGTGCCAGCAGCTCCAGTCGGTACCAAGAGACCCAGTACTTC; CDR3: CASSSSRYQETQYF
J: TRBJ1-1; V: TRBV2; size: .; D: .; DNA: TGTGCCAGCGGCACGGGACTTACCATGAACACTGAAGCTTTCTTT; CDR3: CASGTGLTMNTEAFF
J: TRBJ2-1; V: TRBV3-1/TRBV3-2; size: once; D: TRBD2; DNA: TGTGCCAGCAGCCTGGGACTAGCGAACGATGAGCAGTTCTTC; CDR3: CASSLGLANDEQFF
J: TRBJ1-1; V: TRBV7-9; size: .; D: TRBD1; DNA: TGTGCCAGCAGCTACTCAGGGGGAGACACTGAAGCTTTCTTT; CDR3: CASSYSGGDTEAFF
J: TRBJ1-3; V: TRBV19; size: .; D: TRBD1; DNA: TGTGCCAGTGGAAAACAGGGGGTCTCCTCTGGAAACACCATATATTTT; CDR3: CASGKQGVSSGNTIYF
J: TRBJ2-5; V: TRBV12-3/TRBV12-4; size: .; D: TRBD2; DNA: TGTGCCAGCAGGCGCGGGGGGGGGACCCAGTACTTC; CDR3: CASRRGGGTQYF
J: TRBJ2-7; V: TRBV30; size: .; D: .; DNA: TGTGCCTGGAGTGGAGCAGCACAAACCGAGCAGTACTTC; CDR3: CAWSGAAQTEQYF
J: TRBJ2-3; V: TRBV7-9; size: .; D: TRBD2; DNA: TGTGCCAGCAGCCGTAGCGGGAGAGGAGATACGCAGTATTTT; CDR3: CASSRSGRGDTQYF
J: TRBJ2-2; V: TRBV19; size: .; D: TRBD1; DNA: TGTGCCAGTATTAGGTCCCGGACAGGGGGAAACACCGGGGAGCTGTTTTTT; CDR3: CASIRSRTGGNTGELFF
J: TRBJ1-2; V: TRBV19; size: .; D: .; DNA: TGTGCCAGTAGTCCCCTGGGGGGGCTGATTGGCTACACCTTC; CDR3: CASSPLGGLIGYTF
J: TRBJ2-1; V: TRBV7-8; size: .; D: TRBD2; DNA: TGTGCCAGCAGCTCAATCGGACTAGCGGAGAACAATGAGCAGTTCTTC; CDR3: CASSSIGLAENNEQFF
J: TRBJ2-5; V: TRBV4-1; size: .; D: .; DNA: TGCGCCAGCAGCTCCTCACTCGGGGGAGAGACCCAGTACTTC; CDR3: CASSSSLGGETQYF
J: TRBJ2-5; V: TRBV9; size: .; D: .; DNA: TGTGCCAGCAGCGTAGGGGTCAGCCAAGAGACCCAGTACTTC; CDR3: CASSVGVSQETQYF
J: TRBJ2-3; V: TRBV13; size: .; D: TRBD2; DNA: TGTGCCAGCAGCCAAGGGACTAGTGGGGCCGGTTGGGATACGCAGTATTTT; CDR3: CASSQGTSGAGWDTQYF
J: TRBJ2-1; V: TRBV6-5; size: .; D: .; DNA: TGTGCCAGCACAGGGTACAATGAGCAGTTCTTC; CDR3: CASTGYNEQFF
J: TRBJ2-2; V: TRBV7-9; size: .; D: .; DNA: TGTGCCAGCAGCTTTTCAACAGGCTCCTTGGGCACCGGGGAGCTGTTTTTT; CDR3: CASSFSTGSLGTGELFF
J: TRBJ2-3; V: TRBV5-6; size: .; D: .; DNA: TGTGCCAGCAGCTTCTTTGGCGGGAACACAGATACGCAGTATTTT; CDR3: CASSFFGGNTDTQYF
J: TRBJ2-6; V: TRBV7-9; size: .; D: TRBD1; DNA: TGTGCCAGCAGCCACGGGACAGTTCGATCAGACGTCCTGACTTTC; CDR3: CASSHGTVRSDVLTF
J: TRBJ1-4; V: TRBV18; size: .; D: .; DNA: TGTGCCAGCTCACCGACAGGACCAACTAATGAAAAACTGTTTTTT; CDR3: CASSPTGPTNEKLFF
J: TRBJ2-1; V: TRBV11-1; size: .; D: TRBD1; DNA: TGTGCCAGCAGCCCTTCCGGACAGGGGGGGAGGAATGAGCAGTTCTTC; CDR3: CASSPSGQGGRNEQFF
J: TRBJ2-2; V: TRBV4-2; size: once; D: .; DNA: TGTGCCAGCAGCTTCTCATACGGGTCCCTTCCCGGGGAGCTGTTTTTT; CDR3: CASSFSYGSLPGELFF
J: TRBJ2-7; V: TRBV4-1; size: .; D: .; DNA: TGCGCCAGCAGCCAAGATTCGTCGGCCGAGAGCTCCTACGAGCAGTACTTC; CDR3: CASSQDSSAESSYEQYF
J: TRBJ2-1; V: TRBV3-1/TRBV3-2; size: .; D: TRBD2; DNA: TGTGCCAGCAGCCAAGGGACTAGCGACAATGAGCAGTTCTTC; CDR3: CASSQGTSDNEQFF
J: TRBJ2-7; V: TRBV6-6; size: .; D: .; DNA: TGTGCCAGCAGTTTAGGTACATGGCGGGCCAGACACGAGCAGTACTTC; CDR3: CASSLGTWRARHEQYF
J: TRBJ1-5; V: TRBV18; size: .; D: .; DNA: TGTGCCAGCTCACCAGTTTTCGGAAATCAGCCCCAGCATTTT; CDR3: CASSPVFGNQPQHF